This T cell receptor beta chain comes out of a study of T cells expressing NK-cell markers. Study in general: It was sorted CD3+CD56-NKG2C+, CD3+CD56+NKG2C- and CD3+CD56+NKG2C+ T cells that provided the TCR beta repertoires.

Whole-study results and caveats: Dominant NKG2C+ clonotypes made up about 1.0-7.5% of CD8+ T cells in roughly six donors. Among several donors, these clonotypes also ranked first in the CD3+CD56-NKG2C+ fraction. Whether expanded NKG2C+ T cell clones were HCMV-specific remained unclear.

One entry per CDR3 protein, without DNA, is what TCRdb gives after re-calling the 5' RACE reads. This table holds 400,000 to 450,000 distinct CDR3 sequences. To note about this clonotype: Its antigen remains unknown.

The specimen sequenced was blood T cells: a sorted CD56 or NKG2C T cell subset, CD4+ or CD8+ T cells, or bulk PBMC T cells (not recorded which). The source of this sequence is a woman between 18 and 70 years old in good health.

The CDR3 loop reads CASSYSSGMNTEAFF. The rearrangement links TRBV6-5 to TRBJ1-1. Germline V gene lookup returns CDR1 MNHEY and CDR2 SVGAGI. This CDR3 has 15 amino acids.